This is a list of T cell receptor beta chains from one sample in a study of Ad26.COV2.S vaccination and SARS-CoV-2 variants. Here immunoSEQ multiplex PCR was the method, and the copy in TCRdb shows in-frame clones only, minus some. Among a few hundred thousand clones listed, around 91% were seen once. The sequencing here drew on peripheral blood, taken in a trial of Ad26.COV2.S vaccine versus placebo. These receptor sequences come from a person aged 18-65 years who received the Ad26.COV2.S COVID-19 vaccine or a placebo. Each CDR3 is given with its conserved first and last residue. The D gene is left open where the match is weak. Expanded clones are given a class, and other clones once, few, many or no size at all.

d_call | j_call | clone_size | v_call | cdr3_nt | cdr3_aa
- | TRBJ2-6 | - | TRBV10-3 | TGTGCCATCGGCAGGGGATCCGGGGCCAACGTCCTGACTTTC | CAIGRGSGANVLTF
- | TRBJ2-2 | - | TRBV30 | TGTGCCTGGACCCTTGGGGGGGCTGGGGAGCTGTTTTTT | CAWTLGGAGELFF
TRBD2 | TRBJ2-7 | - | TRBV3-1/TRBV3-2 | TGTGCCAGCAGCCAAGGAGGGACTAGCGGGAGGTCCGAGCAGTACTTC | CASSQGGTSGRSEQYF
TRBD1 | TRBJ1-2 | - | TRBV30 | TGTGCCTGGACCACCGGGACAGGCTATGGCTACACCTTC | CAWTTGTGYGYTF
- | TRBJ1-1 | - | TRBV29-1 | TGCAGCGTGGCCATAGACACTGAAGCTTTCTTT | CSVAIDTEAFF
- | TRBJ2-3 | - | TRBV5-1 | TGCGCCAGCAGTGCGACAGATACGCAGTATTTT | CASSATDTQYF
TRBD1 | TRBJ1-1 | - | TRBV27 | TGTGCCAGCCGACGACAGGGGGAATGGACTGAAGCTTTCTTT | CASRRQGEWTEAFF
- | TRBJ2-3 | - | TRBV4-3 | TGCGCCAGCAGCCAAGATAACCAGGACACAGATACGCAGTATTTT | CASSQDNQDTDTQYF
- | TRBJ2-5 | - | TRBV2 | TGTGCCAGCAGTCCTAGCGCGTCCCCTGGGGGGACCCAGTACTTC | CASSPSASPGGTQYF
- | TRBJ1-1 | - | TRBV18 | TGTGCCAGCTCATCCGGACAGACCACTGAAGCTTTCTTT | CASSSGQTTEAFF
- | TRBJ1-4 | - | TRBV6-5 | TGTGCCAGCAGTTCCCGTCCTGATACGGGGGAAAAACTGTTTTTT | CASSSRPDTGEKLFF
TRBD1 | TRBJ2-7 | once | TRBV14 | TGTGCCAGCAGCCAAACAGGGGTGGTGGGTTACGAGCAGTACTTC | CASSQTGVVGYEQYF
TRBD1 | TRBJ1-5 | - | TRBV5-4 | TGTGCCAGCAGCACGGACAGGGGGGAAGGTCAGCCCCAGCATTTT | CASSTDRGEGQPQHF
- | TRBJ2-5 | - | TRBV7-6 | TGTGCCAGCAGCTCTCCGGGACTTCAAGAGACCCAGTACTTC | CASSSPGLQETQYF
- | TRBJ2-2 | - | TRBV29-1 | TGCAGCGAACGGGAGCGAGCCACCGGGGAGCTGTTTTTT | CSERERATGELFF
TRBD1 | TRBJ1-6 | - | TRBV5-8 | TGTGCCAGCAGCCCGGGACAGCTTAATTCACCCCTCCACTTT | CASSPGQLNSPLHF
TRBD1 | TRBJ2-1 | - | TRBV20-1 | TGCAGTGCTAGAGACTGGGACAGTGAATTCTTC | CSARDWDSEFF
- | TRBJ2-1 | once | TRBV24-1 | TGTGCCACCAGTGACCTGGATGAGCAGTTCTTC | CATSDLDEQFF
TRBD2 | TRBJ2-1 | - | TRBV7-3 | TGTGCCAGCAGTCATCTAGCGGGAGGGCCCTACAATGAGCAGTTCTTC | CASSHLAGGPYNEQFF
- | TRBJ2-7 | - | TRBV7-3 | TGTGCCAGCAGCTACGAACAGGTGGGCTACGAGCAGTACTTC | CASSYEQVGYEQYF
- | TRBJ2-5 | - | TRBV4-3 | TGCGCCAGCAGCCGGCGGCGGCAGCCTGATGCCCAGTACTTC | CASSRRRQPDAQYF
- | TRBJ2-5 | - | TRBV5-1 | TGCGCCAGCAGCCCGAGCGGTAGCGTTGGGGGGGAGACCCAGTACTTC | CASSPSGSVGGETQYF
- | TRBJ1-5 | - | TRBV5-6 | TGTGCCAGCAGCGACACCCCGGGCTGGGGTCAGCCCCAGCATTTT | CASSDTPGWGQPQHF
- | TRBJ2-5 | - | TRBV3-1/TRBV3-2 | TGTGCCAGCAGCCAAGGGTTTAATAGCGGTGGGGAGACCCAGTACTTC | CASSQGFNSGGETQYF
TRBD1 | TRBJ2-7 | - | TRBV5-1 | TGCGCCAGCACGAGACAGGGCGACCACGAGCAGTACTTC | CASTRQGDHEQYF
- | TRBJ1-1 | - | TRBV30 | TGTGCCTGGAGTGTACAGAGAATGAACACTGAAGCTTTCTTT | CAWSVQRMNTEAFF
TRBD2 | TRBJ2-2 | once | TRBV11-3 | TGTGCCAGCAGTCACCAGCGGGGGCGGAACACCGGGGAGCTGTTTTTT | CASSHQRGRNTGELFF
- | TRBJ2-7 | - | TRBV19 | TGTGCCAGTAGTTGGGACTCAGGTGGTTCCGAGCAGTACTTC | CASSWDSGGSEQYF
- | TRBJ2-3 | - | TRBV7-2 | TGTGCCAGCAGCCAGCGTGCGGTGGGGACAGATACGCAGTATTTT | CASSQRAVGTDTQYF
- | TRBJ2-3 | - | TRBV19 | TGTGCCAGTAGTCCCATGGGAAACACAGATACGCAGTATTTT | CASSPMGNTDTQYF
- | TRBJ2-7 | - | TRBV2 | TGTGCCAGCAGTGTACAGGTCAAGGGGTACGAGCAGTACTTC | CASSVQVKGYEQYF
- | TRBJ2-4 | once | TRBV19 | TGTGCCAGTAGTTTGGACGGAGCCAAAAACATTCAGTACTTC | CASSLDGAKNIQYF
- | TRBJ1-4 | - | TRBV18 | TGTGCCAGCTCACCATCGGGGAGGGCTAATGAAAAACTGTTTTTT | CASSPSGRANEKLFF
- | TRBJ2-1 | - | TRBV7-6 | TGTGCCAGCAGCCTAAATAATCTAGGTAACGAGCAGTTCTTC | CASSLNNLGNEQFF
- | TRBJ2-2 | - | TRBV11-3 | TGTGCCAGCAGCTTAGGATGGAACACCGGGGAGCTGTTTTTT | CASSLGWNTGELFF
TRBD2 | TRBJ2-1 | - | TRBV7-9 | TGTGCCAGCAGTCTAACGACTAGCGAAGACAATGAGCAGTTCTTC | CASSLTTSEDNEQFF
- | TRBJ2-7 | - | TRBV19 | TGTGCCAGTAGTATTGTTCGGGGGATCGGCTACGAGCAGTACTTC | CASSIVRGIGYEQYF
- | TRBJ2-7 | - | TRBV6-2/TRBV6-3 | TGTGCCAGCAGTTACTCACGGGCCAGGGGAGTCTACGAGCAGTACTTC | CASSYSRARGVYEQYF
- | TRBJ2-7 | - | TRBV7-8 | TGTGCCAGCAGCCCCAATGGGCTGGCCTACGAGCAGTACTTC | CASSPNGLAYEQYF
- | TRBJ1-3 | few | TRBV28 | TGTGCCAGCAGTCTGGACAGAGCTGGAAACACCATATATTTT | CASSLDRAGNTIYF
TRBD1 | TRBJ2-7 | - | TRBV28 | TGTGCCAGCAAGTTAGACAGGGATGCCTACGAGCAGTACTTC | CASKLDRDAYEQYF
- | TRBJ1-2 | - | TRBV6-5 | TGTGCCAGCAGTTTGACTGCATTGTATGGCTACACCTTC | CASSLTALYGYTF
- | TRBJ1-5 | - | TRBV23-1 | TGCGCCAGAAACTACCCGGGACGGCAGAATAATCAGCCCCAGCATTTT | CARNYPGRQNNQPQHF
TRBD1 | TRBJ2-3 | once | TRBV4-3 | TGCGCCAGCAGCCAAGCCGGGACAGGGGACCTCGGTACGCAGTATTTT | CASSQAGTGDLGTQYF
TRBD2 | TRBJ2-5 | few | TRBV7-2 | TGTGCCAGCAGCTTAGTTACTAGCGGGAGTCGGGAGACCCAGTACTTC | CASSLVTSGSRETQYF
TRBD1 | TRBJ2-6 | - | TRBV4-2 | TGTGCCAGCAGCCAAGATAGTCCCGGACAGGGTGGGGCCAACGTCCTGACTTTC | CASSQDSPGQGGANVLTF
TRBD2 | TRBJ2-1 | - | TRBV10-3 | TGTGCCACTCAGACTAGCGGAGATTACAATGAGCAGTTCTTC | CATQTSGDYNEQFF
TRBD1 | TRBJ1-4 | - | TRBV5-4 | TGTGCCAGCAGCTCGGACAGGGGCACTAATGAAAAACTGTTTTTT | CASSSDRGTNEKLFF
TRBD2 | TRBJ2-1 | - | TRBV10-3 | TGTGCCGTTTCTAGCGGCCTCTCCTACAATGAGCAGTTCTTC | CAVSSGLSYNEQFF
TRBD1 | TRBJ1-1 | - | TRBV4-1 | TGCGCCAGCAGCCAAGCGGACAGGTACACTGAAGCTTTCTTT | CASSQADRYTEAFF
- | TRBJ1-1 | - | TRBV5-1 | TGCGCCAGCAGCTTGGCCGAGGACACTGAAGCTTTCTTT | CASSLAEDTEAFF
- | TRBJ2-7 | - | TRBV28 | TGTGCCAGCAGTTACATCGTCGGGGTAAGCTCCTACGAGCAGTACTTC | CASSYIVGVSSYEQYF